This entry lists 7 T cell receptor beta chains sequenced from one sample in a study of regulatory T cells in long-lasting Graves disease. Time point of the sample: newly diagnosed GD, antithyroid drugs for less than 3 months. The TCR library used RNA extracted from PBMCs. Libraries of TCR beta came from iRepertoire HTBI primers plus Arm-PCR of CDR3 regions. TCRdb re-called the multiplex PCR reads with MiXCR, one entry per CDR3 protein. The data hold about 520,000 distinct CDR3 sequences, with around 12% observed a single time. These same records also appear under a second study, on T cells in Graves' hyperthyroidism and ophthalmopathy.

Sequences were derived from peripheral blood mononuclear cells (PBMCs), sampled at new diagnosis, from a patient treated with antithyroid drugs. All receptors derive from a woman in her thirties with Graves disease.

This clonotype has ten or more counts. Because the CDR3 is missing its conserved closing phenylalanine or tryptophan, this is likely a read error. The gene calls are TRBV11-3 and TRBJ2-1; D is unresolved. Between the trimmed V and J ends, which lost 8 bases and 4 bases, there was a span of 12 bases. Germline-derived CDR1 and CDR2 are SGHNT and YENEEA. The CDR3 is 13 amino acids. The CDR3 nucleotides read TGTGCCAGCGGGGTTCTTCCGTACAATGAGCAGTTCCTC. Its translation: CASGVLPYNEQFL.

This clonotype showed up just a few times. This chain uses TRBV28 with TRBJ2-3; TRBD1 or TRBD2 may be the D gene (6 bases each). The end of the DNA aligns better with TRBJ2-5, so the J call may be wrong. CDR3 length: 16 residues. Germline loops: CDR1 MDHEN, CDR2 SYDVKM. The DNA for the CDR3 is TGTGCCAGCAGCTATGCCCTAGGGGGGATATATGTGACCCAGTACTTC. Its translation: CASSYALGGIYVTQYF.

The count of this clonotype is one. CDR3 sequence (DNA): TGTGCCTGCCAAAGGGGAATGAACACTGAAGCTTTCTTT. Amino acids: CACQRGMNTEAFF. The J gene is TRBJ1-1, the V gene TRBV30; D is perhaps TRBD1 (5 bases). This CDR3 is 13 amino acids long. Germline CDR1 reads GTSNPN; CDR2 reads SVGIG (reference sequence). The V end lost 6 bases, the J end lost 0 bases, and 11 bases lay between the germline ends. The variable domain in full, with the rest retrieved from reference TRBV30 and TRBJ1-1, is SQTIHQWPATLVQPVGSPLSLECTVEGTSNPNLYWYRQAAGRGLQLLFYSVGIGQISSEVPQNLSASRPQDRQFILSSKKLLLSDSGFYLCACQRGMNTEAFFGQGTRLTVV.

Many counts were recorded for this clonotype. The chain couples TRBV12-3 or TRBV12-4 to TRBJ2-1; 7 bases are a match to TRBD1. The CDR3 sequence is 13 residues long. The trim removed 6 bases at V and 5 bases at J, leaving 4 bases unmatched. The CDR3 is CASRRQGHNEQFF. DNA of the CDR3: TGTGCCAGCAGACGACAGGGACACAATGAGCAGTTCTTC.

Points on this clonotype: A read error is likely here: a far larger clone is one base away. This chain links TRBV28 with TRBJ1-2; the D gene is possibly TRBD1 (5 bases). CDR3 size: 15 residues. Germline assignment: CDR1 MDHEN and CDR2 SYDVKM. Deletions cut 5 bases from V and 2 bases from J, with 15 bases between. CDR3 in DNA: TGTGCCAGCAGTGCCGGACACGAGGCGAACTATGGCTACACCTTC. Its protein is CASSAGHEANYGYTF.

This clonotype was recorded many times. V is TRBV7-9 and J is TRBJ2-3; D gene uncertain. Germline V gene sequence: CDR1 SEHNR, CDR2 FQNEAQ (reference sequence). V gave up 3 bases and J gave up 2 bases, with 6 bases separating them. This CDR3 is built from 13 residues. The CDR3 DNA follows: TGTGCCAGCAGCTTTAATCCCACAGATACGCAGTATTTT. Translated: CASSFNPTDTQYF.

This clonotype has more than one count but fewer than ten. The rearrangement uses TRBV11-2 and TRBJ1-2; D is possibly TRBD1 (5 bases). Germline CDR1 and CDR2: SGHAT and FQNNGV. V was trimmed by 5 bases and J by 9 bases, leaving 19 bases between them. The CDR3 extends over 14 amino acids. The CDR3 region is CASSQGAAGVSYTF. CDR3 nucleotide sequence: TGTGCCAGCAGCCAAGGGGCGGCGGGAGTAAGCTACACCTTC.